Below, one TCR beta chain is given with its context. Trimming cost V 8 bases and J 7 bases; bases outside gene matches: 9. The CDR3 contains 15 residues. Germline V gene data show CDR1 as LNHDA and CDR2 as SQIVND (reference sequence). This entry comes from a study of chemoradiotherapy in HPV16-positive cancers. Here immunoSEQ multiplex PCR was the method, and the copy in TCRdb shows in-frame clones only, minus some. The sample lists fewer than 35,000 clones, over 90% occurring once. This chain uses TRBV19 with TRBJ2-3, with 13 bases identical to TRBD2. Sample: blood, taken from a patient who underwent chemoradiotherapy. The TCR was taken from a human donor with HPV-associated anogenital cancer. This CDR3 is CASAETSGGQNTQYF. CDR3 bases: TGTGCCAGTGCCGAGACTAGCGGGGGGCAAAATACGCAGTATTTT. Supplemented by reference TRBV19 and TRBJ2-3, the full variable domain reads DGGITQSPKYLFRKEGQNVTLSCEQNLNHDAMYWYRQDPGQGLRLIYYSQIVNDFQKGDIAEGYSVSREKKESFPLTVTSAQKNPTAFYLCASAETSGGQNTQYFGPGTRLTVL.